A selection of T cell receptor beta chains follows, all from one sample in a study of blood T cell repertoires in COVID-19. Repertoires were generated with immunoSEQ multiplex PCR, while TCRdb's copy carries only in-frame clones and drops some. The top ten clones hold about 1.6% of a sample with a few hundred thousand clones, about 88% of them seen once. Sequences were obtained from PBMCs or T cells enriched from blood (not recorded which). These receptors were obtained from a woman in her forties or fifties who had recovered from COVID-19. Each CDR3 is given with its conserved first and last residue. The D gene is left open where the match is weak.

cdr3_length j_call v_call d_call cdr3_aa cdr3_nt
13 TRBJ2-7 TRBV5-1 . CASSQGNGYEQYF TGCGCCAGCTCTCAGGGGAACGGCTACGAGCAGTACTTC
19 TRBJ2-2 TRBV4-2 TRBD2 CASSQDSGLAKVHTGELFF TGTGCCAGCAGCCAAGATTCGGGACTAGCGAAAGTTCACACCGGGGAGCTGTTTTTT
15 TRBJ1-2 TRBV7-2 TRBD1 CASSLTGSGNDGYTF TGTGCCAGCAGCTTGACAGGGTCGGGGAACGATGGCTACACCTTC
13 TRBJ1-2 TRBV9 TRBD1 CASSPTGGYGYTF TGTGCCAGCAGCCCGACAGGGGGGTATGGCTACACCTTC
12 TRBJ1-3 TRBV12-3/TRBV12-4 . CASRDTENTIYF TGTGCCAGCAGAGACACAGAAAACACCATATATTTT
15 TRBJ2-7 TRBV7-2 TRBD1 CASRPDRGSPYEQYF TGTGCCAGCAGGCCGGACAGGGGGTCCCCCTACGAGCAGTACTTC
15 TRBJ2-1 TRBV6-2/TRBV6-3 . CASSPQGLEIYEQFF TGTGCCAGCAGTCCACAGGGTCTAGAAATCTATGAGCAGTTCTTC
15 TRBJ2-1 TRBV7-9 TRBD2 CASSLVGLAGYEQFF TGTGCCAGCAGCTTAGTGGGACTAGCGGGATACGAGCAGTTCTTC
13 TRBJ2-7 TRBV15 TRBD2 CATSLTSGYEQYF TGTGCCACCAGCCTGACTAGCGGGTACGAGCAGTACTTC
14 TRBJ2-5 TRBV7-9 . CASSRRRTGETQYF TGTGCCAGCAGCCGCCGCAGGACTGGAGAGACCCAGTACTTC
14 TRBJ1-1 TRBV30 . CAWSLGLGDTEAFF TGTGCCTGGAGCCTTGGCCTCGGGGACACTGAAGCTTTCTTT
15 TRBJ1-1 TRBV11-2 . CASSHRTGGFNEAFF TGTGCCAGCAGTCATAGAACGGGGGGTTTCAATGAAGCTTTCTTT
20 TRBJ2-3 TRBV5-1 TRBD2 CASRSLMGLAGSPRTDTQYF TGCGCCAGCCGAAGTCTGATGGGACTAGCGGGAAGTCCCCGCACAGATACGCAGTATTTT
18 TRBJ2-2 TRBV25-1 TRBD2 CASSPPIPGTSDTGELFF TGTGCCAGCAGCCCCCCCATCCCCGGGACTAGCGACACCGGGGAGCTGTTTTTT
13 TRBJ1-1 TRBV15 . CATSRDRGGRAFF TGTGCCACCAGCAGAGATCGAGGGGGTCGAGCTTTCTTT
12 TRBJ2-2 TRBV29-1 . CSVGLDTGELFF TGCAGCGTTGGACTAGACACCGGGGAGCTGTTTTTT